The TCR beta chain under discussion was sequenced for a study of T cells in Graves' hyperthyroidism and ophthalmopathy. RNA transcripts were the template for amplifying TCR beta CDR3 regions. An initial round of RT-PCR targeting the TCR CDR3 relied on the HTBI primer set. Each CDR3 protein is one row after TCRdb ran MiXCR on the multiplex PCR reads. Of about 570,000 distinct CDR3 sequences in the sample, 11% to 15% are singletons; the top ten hold approximately 15%. General study points: The majority of expanded thyroid clonotypes above 0.001 also appeared in blood.

V was pared by 8 bases and J by 6 bases, with 14 bases between. In germline, CDR1 is MNHNS, CDR2 SASEGT. The CDR3 sequence is 13 residues long. No ophthalmopathy progression within 18 months constituted stable Graves' hyperthyroidism. The study enrolled patients aged 18 to 65 with newly diagnosed hyperthyroidism of under 2 months' duration. Investigators excluded patients with uncontrolled infection, other autoimmune disease, pregnancy or lactation. Regarding this clonotype: What it recognizes is unknown.

Sequencing was performed on blood. V and J are TRBV6-1 and TRBJ2-1, with D perhaps TRBD2 (6 bases). This clonotype was sampled from a middle-aged woman with Graves' hyperthyroidism. CDR3 DNA: TGTGCCAGCTGTGGGGCGGGAACCAATGAGCAGTTCTTC. Protein product: CASCGAGTNEQFF.